The 5 T cell receptor beta chains in this list originate from one sample, sequenced in a study of blood T cell repertoires in COVID-19. Repertoires were generated with immunoSEQ multiplex PCR, while TCRdb's copy carries only in-frame clones and drops some. The table shows 200,000 to 250,000 clones, with approximately 86% occurring only once. Sequencing was carried out using peripheral blood. Receptors originate from a woman of 80 years or more with acute or convalescent COVID-19.

As regards this clone: A junction boundary mismatches the germline segment, possibly from a read error. The chain combines TRBV5-5 with TRBJ1-5; 9 bases match TRBD1. CDR1 is SGHKS, CDR2 YYEKEE, per germline (reference sequence). The CDR3 extends over 13 amino acids. The CDR3 DNA follows: TGTGCCAGCAGCTTGGGGGGCCGGGACAGGGAAAATTTT. Translated: CASSLGGRDRENF. Looking up the rest from reference TRBV5-5 and TRBJ1-5 gives the full variable domain: DAGVTQSPTHLIKTRGQQVTLRCSPISGHKSVSWYQQVLGQGPQFIFQYYEKEERGRGNFPDRFSARQFPNYSSELNVNALLLGDSALYLCASSLGGRDRENFGDGTRLSIL.

V is TRBV10-3 and J is TRBJ2-5; D is unresolved. Germline V gives CDR1 ENHRY, CDR2 SYGVKD. V gave up 4 bases and J gave up 4 bases, with 7 bases separating them. This CDR3 comprises 12 residues. CDR3 residues: CAISVNGETQYF. For the CDR3, the DNA is TGTGCCATCAGTGTTAACGGAGAGACCCAGTACTTC.

V and J are TRBV7-2 and TRBJ1-5, with TRBD1 matching 9 bases. In germline, CDR1 is SGHTA, CDR2 FQGNSA. The trim removed 5 bases at V and 4 bases at J, leaving 3 bases unmatched. The CDR3 extends over 14 amino acids. The CDR3 protein is CASSEQGANQPQHF. CDR3 DNA: TGTGCCAGCAGCGAACAGGGGGCGAATCAGCCCCAGCATTTT.

The chain uses TRBV7-6 and TRBJ1-2; D is ambiguous. Per germline, CDR1 SGHVS and CDR2 FNYEAQ. V was shortened by 3 bases and J by 8 bases, with 19 bases between the two germline ends. CDR3 size: 15 residues. The DNA for the CDR3 is TGTGCCAGCAGCTTCACTCGACGGGGAGGTGAGGGCTACACCTTC. It specifies CASSFTRRGGEGYTF.

This chain connects TRBV2 to TRBJ1-1; D unresolved. Germline assignment: CDR1 SNHLY and CDR2 FYNNEI. The germline V and J ends were trimmed by 7 bases and 7 bases, with 13 bases remaining between them. The CDR3 is 12 amino acids. The CDR3 is CASKARGFEAFF. CDR3 nucleotide sequence: TGTGCCAGCAAGGCTCGGGGATTTGAAGCTTTCTTT.